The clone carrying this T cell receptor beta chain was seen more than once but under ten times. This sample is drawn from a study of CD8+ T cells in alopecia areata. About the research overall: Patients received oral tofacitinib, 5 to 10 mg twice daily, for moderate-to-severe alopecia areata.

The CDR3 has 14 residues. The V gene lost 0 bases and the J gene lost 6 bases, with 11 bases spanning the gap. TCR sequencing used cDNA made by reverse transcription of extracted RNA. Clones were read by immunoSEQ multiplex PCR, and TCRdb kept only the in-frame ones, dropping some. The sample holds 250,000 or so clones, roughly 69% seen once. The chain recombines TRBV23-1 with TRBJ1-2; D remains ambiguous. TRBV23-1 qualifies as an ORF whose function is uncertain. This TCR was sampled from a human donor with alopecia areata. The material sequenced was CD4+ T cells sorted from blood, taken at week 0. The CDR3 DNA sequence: TGCGCCAGCAGTCAATCGAAAGGGTTGGATGGCTACACCTTC. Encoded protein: CASSQSKGLDGYTF.